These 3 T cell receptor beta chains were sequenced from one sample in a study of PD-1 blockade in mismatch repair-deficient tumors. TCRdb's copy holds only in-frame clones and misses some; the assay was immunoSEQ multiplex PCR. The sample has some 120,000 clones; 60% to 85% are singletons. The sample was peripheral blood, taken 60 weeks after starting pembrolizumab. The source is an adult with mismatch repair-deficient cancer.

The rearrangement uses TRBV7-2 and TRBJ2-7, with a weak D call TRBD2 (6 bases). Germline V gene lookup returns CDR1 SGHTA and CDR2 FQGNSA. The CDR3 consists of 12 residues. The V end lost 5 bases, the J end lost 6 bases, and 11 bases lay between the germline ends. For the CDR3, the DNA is TGTGCCAGCAGCGTCCGGGACTCCGAGCAGTACTTC. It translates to CASSVRDSEQYF.

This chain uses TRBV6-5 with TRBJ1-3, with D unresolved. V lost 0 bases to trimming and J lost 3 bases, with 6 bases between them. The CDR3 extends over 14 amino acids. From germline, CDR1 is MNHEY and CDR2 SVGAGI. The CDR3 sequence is CASSYSTYGNTIYF. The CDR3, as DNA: TGTGCCAGCAGTTACTCGACATATGGAAACACCATATATTTT.

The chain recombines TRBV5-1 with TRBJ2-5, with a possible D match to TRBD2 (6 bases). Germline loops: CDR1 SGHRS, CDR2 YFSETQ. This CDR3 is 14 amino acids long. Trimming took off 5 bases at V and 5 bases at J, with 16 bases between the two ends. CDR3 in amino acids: CASRLSEGLETQYF. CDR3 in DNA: TGCGCCAGCAGACTTTCGGAGGGCTTGGAGACCCAGTACTTC. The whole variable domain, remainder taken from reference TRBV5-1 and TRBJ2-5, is KAGVTQTPRYLIKTRGQQVTLSCSPISGHRSVSWYQQTPGQGLQFLFEYFSETQRNKGNFPGRFSGRQFSNSRSEMNVSTLELGDSALYLCASRLSEGLETQYFGPGTRLLVL.